The entry below gives a single TCR beta chain sequence along with its context. This record belongs to a study of control samples from healthy donors and cancer patients. The length of the CDR3 is 13 residues. V was trimmed by 3 bases and J by 0 bases, leaving 4 bases between them. Germline CDR1 is LGHNT and CDR2 is FRNRAP. Assay used: immunoSEQ multiplex PCR; TCRdb lists only in-frame clones, some missing. The sample consists of over 100,000 clones, 90% of them appearing once. This clonotype was sampled from a human donor in good health. The donor label of this sample is uncertain. The V gene is TRBV12-5, the J gene TRBJ2-3; no firm D call. The sequenced material came from blood. The CDR3 nucleotides read TGTGCTAGTGGTTTAACTAGCACAGATACGCAGTATTTT. Protein product: CASGLTSTDTQYF.